The 8 T cell receptor beta chains reported below all come from one sample, sequenced in a study of untreated major depressive disorder (dated by TCRdb to the late 2010s). Library preparation employed the immunoSEQ multiplex PCR assay. TCRdb holds this immuneACCESS table with in-frame rearrangements only. Some clones are missing; in checked studies, unresolved V genes explain under half, and the rest has no known cause. Within this sample are about 21,000 clones, with just under 90% of them counted one time only. The ten largest make up approximately 0.43% of the sample. The specimen sequenced was CD4+ T cells from PBMCs. These receptors were obtained from a woman in her thirties or forties in good health.

The V call is TRBV2, the J call TRBJ2-3; weak D call: TRBD1 (6 bases). Germline CDR1 reads SNHLY; CDR2 reads FYNNEI. The CDR3 loop spans 14 amino acids. V gave up 7 bases and J gave up 0 bases, with 11 bases separating them. The CDR3 loop reads CASKSGASTDTQYF. The CDR3 region has the DNA TGTGCCAGCAAGTCAGGGGCTAGCACAGATACGCAGTATTTT.

V usage is TRBV18 and J usage is TRBJ1-1, with D perhaps matching TRBD1 (6 bases). The CDR3 contains 14 residues. Trimming took 8 bases from V and 0 from J, leaving 13 bases between them. CDR1 KGHSH and CDR2 LQKENI come from the germline V gene. The CDR3 DNA is TGTGCCAGCAATCCGGGACAAATGAACACTGAAGCTTTCTTT. As protein: CASNPGQMNTEAFF.

The genes are TRBV7-9 and TRBJ1-6, with D possibly matching TRBD1 (5 bases). Trimming removed 4 bases at V and 8 bases at J, with 12 bases between. Germline assignment: CDR1 SEHNR and CDR2 FQNEAQ (reference sequence). CDR3 size: 14 residues. CDR3 in amino acids: CASSSYRGDSPLHF. The CDR3 bases are TGTGCCAGCAGCTCCTATAGGGGTGATTCACCCCTCCACTTT.

This rearrangement joins TRBV5-1 to TRBJ1-2; TRBD1 matches at 8 bases. The CDR3 has 15 residues. Germline CDR1 and CDR2: SGHRS and YFSETQ. V lost 0 bases, J lost 3 bases, and 4 bases stayed unmatched. In DNA form, the CDR3 reads TGCGCCAGCAGCTTGGGGTCAGGGGGCGACTATGGCTACACCTTC. Translation gives CASSLGSGGDYGYTF.

The V and J genes are TRBV4-1 and TRBJ1-2, with a weak D call TRBD1 (5 bases). CDR3 length equals 17 residues. Germline CDR1 is MGHRA and CDR2 is YSYEKL. V was shortened by 1 base and J by 6 bases, with 21 bases between the two germline ends. The CDR3, as DNA: TGCGCCAGCAGCCAAGGGACGGGACTCGGGGGTCAAAATGGCTACACCTTC. It specifies CASSQGTGLGGQNGYTF.

This clone was detected a few times. The chain is built from TRBV6-5 and TRBJ1-6, with D perhaps TRBD1 (5 bases). Germline V lookup: CDR1 MNHEY, CDR2 SVGAGI. The CDR3 extends over 14 amino acids. V lost 6 bases and J lost 10, with 16 bases in between. The CDR3: CASRRGGLGSPLHF. For the CDR3, the DNA is TGTGCCAGCAGGAGGGGCGGCCTCGGGTCACCCCTCCACTTT.

This clone was detected a few times. The rearrangement links TRBV5-6 to TRBJ1-3; 7 bases fit TRBD1. Germline-derived CDR1 and CDR2 are SGHDT and YYEEEE. The CDR3 has 17 residues. J gave up 0 bases and V 4 bases, and 10 bases lay outside the gene matches. CDR3 nucleotide sequence: TGTGCCAGCAGCGGCGTAGGGGGCTGGAGCTCTGGAAACACCATATATTTT. This codes for CASSGVGGWSSGNTIYF.

This chain uses TRBV7-9 with TRBJ1-1; D uncertain. Trimming cost V 3 bases and J 1 base, with 6 bases left between them. Germline CDR1 SEHNR, CDR2 FQNEAQ (reference sequence). CDR3 length: 13 amino acids. The CDR3: CASSLFENTEAFF. For the CDR3, the DNA is TGTGCCAGCAGCTTGTTCGAGAACACTGAAGCTTTCTTT.